This is a list of T cell receptor beta chains from one sample in a study of blood T cell repertoires in COVID-19. Sequencing used immunoSEQ multiplex PCR; TCRdb keeps in-frame clones, though not all of them. The sample carries around 140,000 clones, almost 85% recorded once. Sequenced material: PBMCs or T cells enriched from blood (not recorded which). These receptors were collected from a woman in her fifties or sixties with acute COVID-19. Each CDR3 is given with its conserved first and last residue. D genes are given only for firm matches. Clone size is shown for a subset of rows, as once, few, many or a class of expanded clone.

clone_size j_call d_call v_call cdr3_aa cdr3_nt
- TRBJ2-5 TRBD2 TRBV19 CASSHLGTSGSGGETQYF TGTGCCAGTAGCCATCTCGGGACTAGCGGGAGCGGGGGAGAGACCCAGTACTTC
- TRBJ2-5 - TRBV5-1 CASSLRESETQYF TGCGCCAGCAGCTTGCGGGAGTCAGAGACCCAGTACTTC
once TRBJ2-7 - TRBV7-2 CASSPRQGSSYEQYF TGTGCCAGCAGCCCCCGCCAGGGGAGCTCCTACGAGCAGTACTTC
- TRBJ2-6 TRBD1 TRBV5-1 CASSTGTGESGANVLTF TGCGCCAGCAGCACCGGGACAGGCGAGTCAGGGGCCAACGTCCTGACTTTC
once TRBJ2-3 - TRBV19 CASSAIRDAFTDTQYF TGTGCCAGTAGTGCGATCCGGGATGCCTTCACAGATACGCAGTATTTT
- TRBJ1-1 - TRBV7-8 CASSLSGFEGAFF TGTGCCAGCAGCTTATCGGGTTTCGAAGGAGCTTTCTTT
- TRBJ2-7 - TRBV19 CASSDGSGYEQYF TGTGCCAGTAGTGATGGTAGCGGATACGAGCAGTACTTC
- TRBJ1-2 - TRBV4-3 CASSQDRTPNYGYTF TGCGCCAGCAGCCAAGATCGGACACCGAACTATGGCTACACCTTC
- TRBJ1-1 TRBD1 TRBV28 CASSPTTGKAFF TGTGCCAGCAGTCCCACGACAGGGAAAGCTTTCTTT
- TRBJ1-5 - TRBV19 CASSGTRNQPQHF TGTGCCAGTAGTGGGACAAGAAATCAGCCCCAGCATTTT
- TRBJ1-4 TRBD1 TRBV30 CACRQGPNEKLFF TGTGCCTGTAGACAGGGACCTAATGAAAAACTGTTTTTT
- TRBJ2-7 TRBD1 TRBV5-1 CASSLGQGLDEQYF TGCGCCAGCAGCTTGGGACAGGGGCTCGACGAGCAGTACTTC
- TRBJ2-1 TRBD2 TRBV10-2 CASGGTSGRPNNEQFF TGCGCCAGCGGCGGGACTAGCGGGAGGCCCAACAATGAGCAGTTCTTC
- TRBJ1-1 - TRBV5-4 CASSFIGLNTEAFF TGTGCCAGCAGCTTTATCGGGTTGAACACTGAAGCTTTCTTT
- TRBJ1-1 TRBD1 TRBV5-1 CASSFGVISGGRGNTEAFF TGCGCCAGCAGCTTCGGGGTTATATCAGGGGGCCGTGGGAACACTGAAGCTTTCTTT
- TRBJ2-1 TRBD2 TRBV6-5 CASSYEAGGAQFF TGTGCCAGCAGTTACGAGGCGGGAGGGGCACAGTTCTTC
- TRBJ1-1 TRBD1 TRBV19 CASSERTGVNTEAFF TGTGCCAGTAGTGAGAGGACAGGAGTGAACACTGAAGCTTTCTTT
- TRBJ2-3 - TRBV19 CASRGQTRGTQYF TGTGCCAGTAGGGGACAGACGCGGGGTACGCAGTATTTT
few TRBJ2-3 TRBD2 TRBV9 CASSAGDYLGLGDTQYF TGTGCCAGCAGCGCGGGGGACTACCTAGGGTTGGGAGATACGCAGTATTTT
- TRBJ2-3 - TRBV9 CASSPLSDTQYF TGTGCCAGCAGCCCCCTTAGCGATACGCAGTATTTT
- TRBJ2-2 TRBD1 TRBV19 CASSPGTVNTGELFF TGTGCCAGTAGTCCCGGGACAGTCAACACCGGGGAGCTGTTTTTT
- TRBJ1-2 - TRBV4-1 CASSQPERGNSNYGYTF TGCGCCAGCAGCCAACCCGAGAGGGGGAACTCTAACTATGGCTACACCTTC
- TRBJ1-6 - TRBV6-2/TRBV6-3 CASSLRDGSNSPLHF TGTGCCAGCAGCCTTCGGGACGGGAGTAATTCACCCCTCCACTTT
few TRBJ1-3 - TRBV5-5 CASSFAGSSGNTIYF TGTGCCAGCAGCTTTGCGGGGTCCTCTGGAAACACCATATATTTT
- TRBJ1-2 - TRBV7-2 CASSPWEGPYGYTF TGTGCCAGCAGCCCGTGGGAGGGACCGTACGGCTACACCTTC
- TRBJ2-1 - TRBV5-1 CASSFSDRGNEQFF TGCGCCAGCAGCTTCTCGGATAGGGGCAATGAGCAGTTCTTC